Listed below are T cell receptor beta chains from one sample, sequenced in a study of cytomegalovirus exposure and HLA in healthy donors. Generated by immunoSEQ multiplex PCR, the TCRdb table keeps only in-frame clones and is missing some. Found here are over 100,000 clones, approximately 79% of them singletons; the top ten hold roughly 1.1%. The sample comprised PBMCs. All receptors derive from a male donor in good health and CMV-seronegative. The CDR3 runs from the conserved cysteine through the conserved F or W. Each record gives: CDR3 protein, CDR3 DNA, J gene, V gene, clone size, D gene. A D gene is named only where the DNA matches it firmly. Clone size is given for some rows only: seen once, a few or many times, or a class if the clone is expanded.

CDR3: CASSPQGGDNEQFF
DNA: TGCGCCAGCAGCCCCCAAGGAGGGGACAATGAGCAGTTCTTC
J: TRBJ2-1
V: TRBV5-1
size: .
D: .

CDR3: CASGLSPDEQFF
DNA: TGTGCTAGTGGTTTATCCCCCGATGAGCAGTTCTTC
J: TRBJ2-1
V: TRBV12-5
size: once
D: .

CDR3: CASSVTTGTEAFF
DNA: TGTGCCAGCAGCGTTACCACGGGCACTGAAGCTTTCTTT
J: TRBJ1-1
V: TRBV9
size: .
D: .

CDR3: CASRMGQGIDYEQYF
DNA: TGTGCCAGTAGGATGGGACAGGGCATAGACTACGAGCAGTACTTC
J: TRBJ2-7
V: TRBV19
size: .
D: TRBD1

CDR3: CASSAGQGLANVLTF
DNA: TGTGCTAGCAGCGCTGGACAGGGGTTGGCCAACGTCCTGACTTTC
J: TRBJ2-6
V: TRBV7-7
size: .
D: TRBD1

CDR3: CASRDRGAGVNTEAFF
DNA: TGTGCCAGTCGGGACAGGGGAGCGGGAGTGAACACTGAAGCTTTCTTT
J: TRBJ1-1
V: TRBV19
size: .
D: TRBD1

CDR3: CASSRDFSYEQYF
DNA: TGCGCCAGCAGCCGGGACTTCTCCTACGAGCAGTACTTC
J: TRBJ2-7
V: TRBV5-1
size: few
D: .

CDR3: CASSLGRGREQYF
DNA: TGTGCCAGCAGCTTGGGCAGGGGGCGAGAGCAGTACTTC
J: TRBJ2-7
V: TRBV5-6
size: .
D: TRBD1

CDR3: CASSLQGSLRDTQYF
DNA: TGCGCCAGCAGCCTACAGGGTTCTTTGCGAGATACGCAGTATTTT
J: TRBJ2-3
V: TRBV5-1
size: .
D: .

CDR3: CASSQESGAGELFF
DNA: TGTGCCAGCAGCCAAGAGAGCGGGGCTGGGGAGCTGTTTTTT
J: TRBJ2-2
V: TRBV4-2
size: .
D: TRBD2

CDR3: CASSLGQGAEEQYF
DNA: TGTGCCAGCAGCTTGGGACAGGGGGCTGAAGAGCAGTACTTC
J: TRBJ2-7
V: TRBV11-2
size: .
D: TRBD1

CDR3: CASSPSGGGNEKLFF
DNA: TGTGCCAGCAGCCCCTCGGGAGGGGGCAATGAAAAACTGTTTTTT
J: TRBJ1-4
V: TRBV27
size: .
D: TRBD1

CDR3: CASRGTGGQKNSGNTIYF
DNA: TGTGCCAGCAGGGGGACAGGGGGACAAAAAAACTCTGGAAACACCATATATTTT
J: TRBJ1-3
V: TRBV7-9
size: .
D: TRBD1

CDR3: CASSLLPDRANTGELFF
DNA: TGCGCCAGCAGCTTATTACCCGACAGGGCTAACACCGGGGAGCTGTTTTTT
J: TRBJ2-2
V: TRBV5-1
size: .
D: TRBD1

CDR3: CASASEDRGRWNIQYF
DNA: TGTGCTAGTGCCTCTGAGGACAGGGGGAGGTGGAACATTCAGTACTTC
J: TRBJ2-4
V: TRBV12-5
size: .
D: TRBD1

CDR3: CASSRGSGANVLTF
DNA: TGTGCCAGCAGCAGGGGCTCTGGGGCCAACGTCCTGACTTTC
J: TRBJ2-6
V: TRBV6-1
size: .
D: .

CDR3: CASSIGRTGPRGDGYTF
DNA: TGTGCCAGTAGTATCGGGAGAACAGGTCCCCGAGGGGATGGCTACACCTTC
J: TRBJ1-2
V: TRBV19
size: .
D: .

CDR3: CASSLVRRRSSYEQYF
DNA: TGTGCCAGCAGCTTAGTTCGCCGACGGAGCTCCTACGAGCAGTACTTC
J: TRBJ2-7
V: TRBV7-2
size: .
D: .

CDR3: CASSVRLAGGTDTQYF
DNA: TGTGCCAGCAGCGTGCGACTAGCGGGGGGCACAGATACGCAGTATTTT
J: TRBJ2-3
V: TRBV7-8
size: .
D: TRBD2

CDR3: CASNPSGGRNTGELFF
DNA: TGTGCCAGCAACCCTTCGGGAGGGCGGAACACCGGGGAGCTGTTTTTT
J: TRBJ2-2
V: TRBV9
size: .
D: TRBD2

CDR3: CASSEQGNTQYF
DNA: TGTGCCAGCAGCGAACAGGGGAATACGCAGTATTTT
J: TRBJ2-3
V: TRBV7-2
size: once
D: TRBD1

CDR3: CASSMEDSYYEQYF
DNA: TGTGCCAGTAGTATGGAGGACAGCTACTACGAGCAGTACTTC
J: TRBJ2-7
V: TRBV19
size: .
D: .

CDR3: CASSTRVEEKLFF
DNA: TGTGCCAGCAGCACCAGGGTAGAGGAAAAACTGTTTTTT
J: TRBJ1-4
V: TRBV7-2
size: .
D: .

CDR3: CASSSGQQETQYF
DNA: TGTGCCAGCAGCTCGGGACAGCAAGAGACCCAGTACTTC
J: TRBJ2-5
V: TRBV7-3
size: .
D: TRBD1

CDR3: CASSFSGGLNYEQYF
DNA: TGTGCCAGCAGCTTCTCAGGGGGCCTAAACTACGAGCAGTACTTC
J: TRBJ2-7
V: TRBV7-2
size: .
D: TRBD1

CDR3: CASSAGTGYGYTF
DNA: TGTGCCAGCAGCGCCGGGACAGGCTATGGCTACACCTTC
J: TRBJ1-2
V: TRBV7-9
size: .
D: TRBD1

CDR3: CSAHRGDTQYF
DNA: TGCAGCGCCCACAGGGGAGATACGCAGTATTTT
J: TRBJ2-3
V: TRBV29-1
size: .
D: TRBD1

CDR3: CASSGLTSGGGTQYF
DNA: TGTGCCAGCAGCGGCCTCACTAGCGGGGGAGGGACCCAGTACTTC
J: TRBJ2-5
V: TRBV9
size: .
D: TRBD2

CDR3: CSAGPESEFTSYGYTF
DNA: TGCAGCGCTGGGCCAGAGTCAGAGTTCACCTCCTATGGCTACACCTTC
J: TRBJ1-2
V: TRBV29-1
size: .
D: .

CDR3: CASSYQGFGYTF
DNA: TGTGCCAGCAGTTACCAGGGATTCGGCTACACCTTC
J: TRBJ1-2
V: TRBV6-5
size: .
D: .

CDR3: CASSLGGGGDEQFF
DNA: TGTGCCAGCAGCTTGGGCGGTGGCGGGGATGAGCAGTTCTTC
J: TRBJ2-1
V: TRBV7-8
size: .
D: .

CDR3: CASSPGTGNGEQYF
DNA: TGTGCCAGCAGCCCCGGGACAGGGAACGGCGAGCAGTACTTC
J: TRBJ2-7
V: TRBV6-6
size: few
D: TRBD1

CDR3: CASSLGRANYGYTF
DNA: TGTGCCAGCAGCTTAGGCCGGGCTAACTATGGCTACACCTTC
J: TRBJ1-2
V: TRBV7-8
size: .
D: .

CDR3: CAWSAGTGDEKLFF
DNA: TGTGCCTGGAGTGCTGGGACAGGGGATGAAAAACTGTTTTTT
J: TRBJ1-4
V: TRBV30
size: .
D: TRBD1

CDR3: CASSFGAGNYEQYF
DNA: TGTGCCAGCAGCTTCGGCGCGGGAAACTACGAGCAGTACTTC
J: TRBJ2-7
V: TRBV7-9
size: .
D: .

CDR3: CASSYSPQVTYEQYF
DNA: TGTGCCAGCAGTTACTCTCCACAGGTGACCTACGAGCAGTACTTC
J: TRBJ2-7
V: TRBV6-5
size: few
D: .

CDR3: CASSERVSGELFF
DNA: TGCGCCAGCAGTGAGCGTGTATCCGGGGAGCTGTTTTTT
J: TRBJ2-2
V: TRBV10-2
size: .
D: .

CDR3: CAVGGSTTNQPQHF
DNA: TGTGCCGTCGGGGGGTCTACAACGAATCAGCCCCAGCATTTT
J: TRBJ1-5
V: TRBV7-8
size: .
D: .

CDR3: CASSLGPAGGNTGELFF
DNA: TGTGCCAGCAGCTTAGGTCCAGCGGGGGGAAACACCGGGGAGCTGTTTTTT
J: TRBJ2-2
V: TRBV7-6
size: .
D: TRBD2

CDR3: CAISPGTGAYEQYF
DNA: TGTGCCATCAGTCCCGGGACAGGGGCCTACGAGCAGTACTTC
J: TRBJ2-7
V: TRBV10-3
size: .
D: TRBD1

CDR3: CASSVGGGVVYEQYF
DNA: TGTGCCAGCAGCGTAGGGGGAGGGGTTGTCTACGAGCAGTACTTC
J: TRBJ2-7
V: TRBV9
size: .
D: TRBD2

CDR3: CASVNRDRGSREQFF
DNA: TGTGCTAGTGTTAACCGGGACAGGGGATCCAGAGAGCAGTTCTTC
J: TRBJ2-1
V: TRBV12-5
size: few
D: TRBD1

CDR3: CASSLEAGGGNQPQHF
DNA: TGTGCCAGCAGCTTAGAGGCAGGGGGAGGCAATCAGCCCCAGCATTTT
J: TRBJ1-5
V: TRBV7-2
size: .
D: TRBD1

CDR3: CSVASTGQLGEQYF
DNA: TGCAGCGTCGCTTCTACGGGACAGCTTGGAGAGCAGTACTTC
J: TRBJ2-7
V: TRBV29-1
size: .
D: TRBD1

CDR3: CASTDGRAPLHF
DNA: TGTGCCAGTACCGATGGGAGGGCACCCCTCCACTTT
J: TRBJ1-6
V: TRBV19
size: .
D: .

CDR3: CATSDRQGSNSPLHF
DNA: TGTGCCACCAGCGACCGACAGGGTAGTAATTCACCCCTCCACTTT
J: TRBJ1-6
V: TRBV15
size: .
D: TRBD1

CDR3: CASSQDRGTRSGNTIYF
DNA: TGCGCCAGCAGCCAAGATCGGGGGACTCGCTCTGGAAACACCATATATTTT
J: TRBJ1-3
V: TRBV4-3
size: .
D: .

CDR3: CASSSILLQGAGYGYTF
DNA: TGTGCCAGCAGCTCGATCTTATTACAGGGGGCAGGGTATGGCTACACCTTC
J: TRBJ1-2
V: TRBV7-2
size: .
D: TRBD1

CDR3: CASSQAASGGANEQFF
DNA: TGTGCCAGCAGCCAAGCCGCTAGCGGGGGGGCCAATGAGCAGTTCTTC
J: TRBJ2-1
V: TRBV14
size: few
D: TRBD2

CDR3: CAWTVTGELFF
DNA: TGTGCCTGGACAGTGACCGGGGAGCTGTTTTTT
J: TRBJ2-2
V: TRBV30
size: .
D: .

CDR3: CASNAYGTGVTGELFF
DNA: TGCGCCAGCAACGCCTACGGGACAGGGGTCACCGGGGAGCTGTTTTTT
J: TRBJ2-2
V: TRBV5-1
size: many
D: TRBD1

CDR3: CASSPSREGTGGAFF
DNA: TGTGCCAGTAGTCCCTCCCGGGAGGGGACAGGGGGAGCTTTCTTT
J: TRBJ1-1
V: TRBV19
size: .
D: TRBD1

CDR3: CASSLGGAYNSPLHF
DNA: TGTGCCAGCTCCCTAGGGGGGGCTTATAATTCACCCCTCCACTTT
J: TRBJ1-6
V: TRBV18
size: .
D: .

CDR3: CASSLGRYNEQFF
DNA: TGTGCCAGCAGTTTGGGGCGGTACAATGAGCAGTTCTTC
J: TRBJ2-1
V: TRBV27
size: .
D: .

CDR3: CASSTPSGGARAGELFF
DNA: TGTGCCAGCAGCACCCCAAGCGGGGGGGCGAGGGCCGGGGAGCTGTTTTTT
J: TRBJ2-2
V: TRBV7-9
size: once
D: TRBD2

CDR3: CASTNGGRGRYGYTF
DNA: TGTGCCAGCACAAACGGGGGACGAGGGAGGTATGGCTACACCTTC
J: TRBJ1-2
V: TRBV6-6
size: once
D: .

CDR3: CASSDRGTDTQYF
DNA: TGCGCCAGCAGTGATAGGGGTACAGATACGCAGTATTTT
J: TRBJ2-3
V: TRBV10-1
size: .
D: .

CDR3: CASRFSSSSYEQYF
DNA: TGTGCCAGCAGGTTCAGTTCCTCCTCCTACGAGCAGTACTTC
J: TRBJ2-7
V: TRBV7-2
size: .
D: .

CDR3: CASSLAGGNQPQHF
DNA: TGTGCCAGCAGCTTGGCGGGAGGCAATCAGCCCCAGCATTTT
J: TRBJ1-5
V: TRBV5-4
size: .
D: .

CDR3: CASSWTGPEAFF
DNA: TGTGCCAGCAGCTGGACAGGGCCCGAAGCTTTCTTT
J: TRBJ1-1
V: TRBV7-2
size: .
D: TRBD1